This entry features one T cell receptor beta chain sequence. What it recognizes is unknown. These data belong to a study of T cells in localized non-small cell lung cancer. Data came from immunoSEQ multiplex PCR; TCRdb stores just in-frame clones and leaves some out. The table has just over 15,000 clones, about 89% seen once. Study observations and caveats: Tumor showed lower T cell clonality than uninvolved adjacent lung, where it was highest. Turning up in adjacent lung were a median approximately 58 of the top 100 tumor clones. Investigators sequenced only a single tumor region, leaving heterogeneity possible.

Germline lookup yields CDR1 SGHAT and CDR2 FQNNGV. The V end was cut by 1 base, the J end by 1 base, with 9 bases between. The CDR3 runs to 15 residues. The sequencing used peripheral blood mononuclear cells, collected before any cancer treatment. The source of this sequence is a male donor aged 60 or over with stage II lung adenocarcinoma. The rearrangement links TRBV11-2 to TRBJ2-3; D remains ambiguous. CDR3 DNA: TGTGCCAGCAGCTTAGGACCCACGGGCACAGATACGCAGTATTTT. Amino acid sequence: CASSLGPTGTDTQYF.